The T cell receptor beta chain described here comes from a study of liver allograft versus peripheral blood T cells. Study-wide context: A comparison was made between T cell receptor repertoires in transplanted livers and those in recipients' peripheral blood. Findings and caveats of the study: In liver allografts, T cell receptor repertoires reportedly differed from the repertoires found in peripheral blood.

TCRdb re-called the reads with MiXCR, one entry per CDR3 protein. The table shows several thousand distinct CDR3 sequences, with approximately 16% occurring only once. Worth noting for this clonotype: What it binds is unknown.

CDR1 is WSHSY, CDR2 SAAADI, per germline. The CDR3 covers 19 residues. J gave up 7 bases and V 4 bases, and 16 bases lay outside the gene matches. This clonotype originated in a human patient who had a liver transplant. The T cells may come from the graft donor. This rearrangement joins TRBV10-2 to TRBJ2-1; 13 bases fit TRBD2. CDR3 region: CASSAYFPGLAGVWNEQFF. The CDR3 DNA sequence: TGCGCCAGCAGTGCATACTTCCCCGGACTAGCGGGAGTCTGGAATGAGCAGTTCTTC.